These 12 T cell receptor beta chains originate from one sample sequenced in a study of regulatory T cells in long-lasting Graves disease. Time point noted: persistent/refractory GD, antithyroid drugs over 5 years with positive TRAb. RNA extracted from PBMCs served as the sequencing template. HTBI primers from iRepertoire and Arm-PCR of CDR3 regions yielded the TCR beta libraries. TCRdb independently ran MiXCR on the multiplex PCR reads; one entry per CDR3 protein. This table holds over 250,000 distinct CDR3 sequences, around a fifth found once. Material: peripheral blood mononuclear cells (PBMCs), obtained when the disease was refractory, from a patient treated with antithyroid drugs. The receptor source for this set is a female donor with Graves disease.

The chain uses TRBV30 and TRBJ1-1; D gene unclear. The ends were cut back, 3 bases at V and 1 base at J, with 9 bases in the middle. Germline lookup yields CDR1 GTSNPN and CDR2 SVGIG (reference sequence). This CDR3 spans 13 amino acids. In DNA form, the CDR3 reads TGTGCCTGGAGCGCGGACGGGAACACTGAAGCTTTCTTT. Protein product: CAWSADGNTEAFF.

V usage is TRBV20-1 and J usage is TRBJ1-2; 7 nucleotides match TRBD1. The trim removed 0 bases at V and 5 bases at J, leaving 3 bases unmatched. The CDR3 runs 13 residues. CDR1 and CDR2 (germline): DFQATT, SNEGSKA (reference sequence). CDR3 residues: CSAREQGGYGYTF. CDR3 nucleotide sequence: TGCAGTGCTAGAGAGCAGGGGGGATATGGCTACACCTTC.

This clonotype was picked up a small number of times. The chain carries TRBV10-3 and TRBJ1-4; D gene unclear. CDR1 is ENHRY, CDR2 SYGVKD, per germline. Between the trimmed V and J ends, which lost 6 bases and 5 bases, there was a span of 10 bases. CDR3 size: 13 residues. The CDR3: CAIRGGQNEKLFF. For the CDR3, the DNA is TGTGCCATCAGAGGCGGGCAGAATGAAAAACTGTTTTTT.

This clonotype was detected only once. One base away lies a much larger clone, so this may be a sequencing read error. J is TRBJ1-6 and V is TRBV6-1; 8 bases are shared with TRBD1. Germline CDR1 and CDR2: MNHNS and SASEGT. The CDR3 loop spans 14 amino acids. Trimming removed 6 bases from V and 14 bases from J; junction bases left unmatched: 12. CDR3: CASRTGESFPALHF. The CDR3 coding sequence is TGTGCCAGCAGGACAGGGGAGTCATTCCCTGCCCTCCACTTT.

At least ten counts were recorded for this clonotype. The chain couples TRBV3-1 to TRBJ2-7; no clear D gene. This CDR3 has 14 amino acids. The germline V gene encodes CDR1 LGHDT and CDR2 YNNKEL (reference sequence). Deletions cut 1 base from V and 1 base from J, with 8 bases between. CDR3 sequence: CASSQVDSSYEQYF. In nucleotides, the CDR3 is TGTGCCAGCAGCCAAGTTGATTCTTCCTACGAGCAGTACTTC.

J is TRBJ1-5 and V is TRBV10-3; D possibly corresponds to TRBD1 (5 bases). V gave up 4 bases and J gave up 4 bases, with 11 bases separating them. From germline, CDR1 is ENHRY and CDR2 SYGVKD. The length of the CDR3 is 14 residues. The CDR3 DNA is TGTGCCATCAGTGCTGAGACAGAGAATCAGCCCCAGCATTTT. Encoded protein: CAISAETENQPQHF.

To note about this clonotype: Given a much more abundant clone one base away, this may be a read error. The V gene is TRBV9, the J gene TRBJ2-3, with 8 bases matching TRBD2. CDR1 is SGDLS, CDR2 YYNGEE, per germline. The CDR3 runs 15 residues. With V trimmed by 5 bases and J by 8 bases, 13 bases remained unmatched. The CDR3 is CASSDSGVEPITQYF. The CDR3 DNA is TGTGCCAGCAGTGATAGCGGGGTCGAGCCTATTACGCAGTATTTT.

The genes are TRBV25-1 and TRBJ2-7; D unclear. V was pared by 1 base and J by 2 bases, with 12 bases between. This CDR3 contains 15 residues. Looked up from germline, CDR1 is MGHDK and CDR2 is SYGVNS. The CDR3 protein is CASSESGRTTYEQYF. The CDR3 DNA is TGTGCCAGCAGTGAATCCGGACGTACGACCTACGAGCAGTACTTC.

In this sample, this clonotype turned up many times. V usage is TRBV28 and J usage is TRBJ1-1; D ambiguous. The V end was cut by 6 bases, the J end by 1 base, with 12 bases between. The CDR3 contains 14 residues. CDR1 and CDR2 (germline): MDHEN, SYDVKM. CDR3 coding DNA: TGTGCCAGCAGCCCTTATCCTACGAACACTGAAGCTTTCTTT. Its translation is CASSPYPTNTEAFF.

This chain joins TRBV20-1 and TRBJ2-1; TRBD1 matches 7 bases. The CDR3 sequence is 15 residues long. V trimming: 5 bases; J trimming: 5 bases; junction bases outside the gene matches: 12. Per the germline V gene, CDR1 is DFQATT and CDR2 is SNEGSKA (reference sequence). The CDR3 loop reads CSAGYGTEIHNEQFF. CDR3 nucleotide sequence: TGCAGTGCTGGGTACGGGACAGAGATTCACAATGAGCAGTTCTTC.

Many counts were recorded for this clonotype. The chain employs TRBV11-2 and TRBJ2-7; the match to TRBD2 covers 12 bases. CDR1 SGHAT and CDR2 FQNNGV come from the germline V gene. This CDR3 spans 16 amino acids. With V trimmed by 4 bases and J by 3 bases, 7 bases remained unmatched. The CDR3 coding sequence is TGTGCCAGCAGCTCCTGGACTAGCGGGATTGTCTACGAGCAGTACTTC. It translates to CASSSWTSGIVYEQYF.

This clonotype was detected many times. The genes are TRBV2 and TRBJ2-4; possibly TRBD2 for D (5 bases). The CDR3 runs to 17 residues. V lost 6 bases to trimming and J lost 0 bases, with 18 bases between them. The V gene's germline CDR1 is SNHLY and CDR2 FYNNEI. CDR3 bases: TGTGCCAGCAGACCCATCCCTACGGGGAAAGCCAAAAACATTCAGTACTTC. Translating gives CASRPIPTGKAKNIQYF.